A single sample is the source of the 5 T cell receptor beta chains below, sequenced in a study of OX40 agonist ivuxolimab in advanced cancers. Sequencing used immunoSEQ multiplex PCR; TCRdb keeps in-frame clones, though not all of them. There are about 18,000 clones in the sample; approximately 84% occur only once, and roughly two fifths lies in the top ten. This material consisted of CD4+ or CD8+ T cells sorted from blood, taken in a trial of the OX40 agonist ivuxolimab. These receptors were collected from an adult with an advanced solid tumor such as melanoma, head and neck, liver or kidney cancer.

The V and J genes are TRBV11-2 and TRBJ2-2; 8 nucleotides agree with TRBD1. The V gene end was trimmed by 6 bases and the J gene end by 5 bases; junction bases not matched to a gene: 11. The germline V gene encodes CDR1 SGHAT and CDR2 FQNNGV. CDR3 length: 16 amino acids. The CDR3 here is CASRRLGQGLTGELFF. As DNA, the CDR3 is TGTGCCAGCAGACGACTCGGACAGGGCTTAACCGGGGAGCTGTTTTTT.

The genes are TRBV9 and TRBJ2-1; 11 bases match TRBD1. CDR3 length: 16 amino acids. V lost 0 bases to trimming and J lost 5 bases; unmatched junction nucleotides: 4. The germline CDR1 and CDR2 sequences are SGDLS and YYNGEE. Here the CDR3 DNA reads TGTGCCAGCAGCGTAGGATCGGGACAGGGGGACAATGAGCAGTTCTTC. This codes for CASSVGSGQGDNEQFF.

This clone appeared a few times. CDR3 bases: TGTGCCAGCAGCTTAGTTTTGGACAAACGGGATGGCTACACCTTC. Protein product: CASSLVLDKRDGYTF. The chain uses TRBV7-9 and TRBJ1-2; D is perhaps TRBD1 (5 bases). Trimming cost V 1 base and J 6 bases, with 15 bases left between them. This CDR3 is 15 amino acids long. Germline V gives CDR1 SEHNR, CDR2 FQNEAQ (reference sequence). Using reference TRBV7-9 and TRBJ1-2 for the parts outside the CDR3, the full variable domain is DTGVSQNPRHKITKRGQNVTFRCDPISEHNRLYWYRQTLGQGPEFLTYFQNEAQLEKSRLLSDRFSAERPKGSFSTLEIQRTEQGDSAMYLCASSLVLDKRDGYTFGSGTRLTVV.

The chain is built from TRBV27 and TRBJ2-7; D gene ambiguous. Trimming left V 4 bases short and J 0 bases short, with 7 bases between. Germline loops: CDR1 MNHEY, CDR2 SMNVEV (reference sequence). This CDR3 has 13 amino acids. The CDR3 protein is CASSSINSYEQYF. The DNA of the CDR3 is TGTGCCAGCAGTTCAATTAACTCCTACGAGCAGTACTTC.

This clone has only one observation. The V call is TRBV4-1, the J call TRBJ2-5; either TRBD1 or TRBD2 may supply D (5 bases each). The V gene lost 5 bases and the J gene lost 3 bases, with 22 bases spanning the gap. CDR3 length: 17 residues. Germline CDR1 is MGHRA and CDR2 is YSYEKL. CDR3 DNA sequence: TGCGCCAGCAGCGGGGGTCTGGGGCCGTCAAGGGAAGAGACCCAGTACTTC. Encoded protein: CASSGGLGPSREETQYF.